Following are 2 T cell receptor beta chains from one sample sequenced in a study of blood T cell repertoires in COVID-19. Assay: immunoSEQ multiplex PCR; the TCRdb copy retains only in-frame clones and omits some. Of some 73,000 clones in the sample, 65% to 85% were seen once. Sequenced input: peripheral blood. Every receptor here comes from a woman aged 55-70 years with acute or convalescent COVID-19.

This rearrangement joins TRBV18 to TRBJ1-4, with 8 bases matching TRBD1. The CDR3 is 14 amino acids. CDR1 is KGHSH and CDR2 is LQKENI in the germline V gene. V was pared by 5 bases and J by 6 bases, with 5 bases of the junction left unmatched. CDR3 DNA: TGTGCCAGCTCATCTGGACAGGGTGATGAAAAACTGTTTTTT. Translated: CASSSGQGDEKLFF.

On this clone: A much larger clonotype is one base distant, so this may be a read error. The chain carries TRBV2 and TRBJ1-2; 8 bases match TRBD1. From germline, CDR1 is SNHLY and CDR2 FYNNEI. Losses at the gene ends were 6 bases for V and 4 bases for J; bases not matched to a gene: 7. CDR3 length: 14 amino acids. CDR3 amino acids: CASSPRTGTYGYTF. The CDR3 DNA is TGTGCCAGCAGCCCAAGGACAGGGACCTATGGCTACACCTTC.